The 18 T cell receptor beta chains reported below all come from one sample, sequenced in a study of T-cell memory formation after mild COVID-19. One entry per CDR3 protein, called by TCRdb with MiXCR from the 5' RACE reads. The sample includes 150,000 or so distinct CDR3 sequences, 9.5% to 13% of them seen just once. Sequencing used PBMCs or a T cell subset sorted from them (not recorded which). These receptors all stem from a young man who had mild COVID-19 (a few samples of this study predate the infection). Cell type and time point are not known.

The chain recombines TRBV5-1 with TRBJ2-2; maybe TRBD1 (5 bases). Deletions cut 0 bases from V and 0 bases from J, with 9 bases between. The CDR3 contains 16 residues. Germline CDR1 reads SGHRS; CDR2 reads YFSETQ. The CDR3 DNA follows: TGCGCCAGCAGCTTGGATGGGGCCCCGAACACCGGGGAGCTGTTTTTT. Its protein is CASSLDGAPNTGELFF.

This clonotype was observed a few times. The chain has TRBV7-2 and TRBJ1-2; D remains ambiguous. V lost 3 bases and J lost 6, with 14 bases in between. This CDR3 contains 14 residues. CDR1 and CDR2 (germline): SGHTA, FQGNSA. As DNA, the CDR3 is TGTGCCAGCAGCTTCTCTTGGGATTCCCATGGCTACACCTTC. It translates to CASSFSWDSHGYTF.

This clonotype has ten or more counts. In DNA, the CDR3 is TGCGCCAGCAGCCAAGATAGTCAGGGGAACCAGCCCCAGCATTTT. It specifies CASSQDSQGNQPQHF. The V gene is TRBV4-3, the J gene TRBJ1-5; possible D gene TRBD1, 6 bases. The CDR3 sequence is 15 residues long. CDR1 is LGHNA and CDR2 is YSLEER in the germline V gene. V lost 0 bases to trimming and J lost 7 bases, with 13 bases between them.

The table lists this clonotype with many counts. The V and J genes are TRBV6-5 and TRBJ1-1, with D tentatively TRBD1 (5 bases). The V gene's germline CDR1 is MNHEY and CDR2 SVGAGI. Trimming took 4 bases from V and 8 from J, leaving 14 bases between them. The CDR3 is made up of 13 amino acids. The CDR3 is CASSFPGTREAFF. The DNA for the CDR3 is TGTGCCAGCAGTTTCCCCGGGACGCGGGAAGCTTTCTTT.

This clonotype appeared many times. The V and J genes are TRBV18 and TRBJ2-1, with a tentative D call TRBD2 (6 bases). The CDR3 covers 14 residues. The germline CDR1 and CDR2 sequences are KGHSH and LQKENI. The V gene lost 6 bases and the J gene lost 5 bases, with 14 bases spanning the gap. In DNA, the CDR3 is TGTGCCAGCTCCCCTCCCCCGGGGGACAATGAGCAGTTCTTC. This gives the protein CASSPPPGDNEQFF.

The J gene is TRBJ1-5, the V gene TRBV12-3 or TRBV12-4, with D perhaps TRBD1 (5 bases). Between the trimmed V and J ends, which lost 4 bases and 6 bases, there was a span of 19 bases. The CDR3 is 16 residues long. Written as DNA, the CDR3 is TGTGCCAGCAGTTCTGAGACGCGGGAAAGGGGTCAGCCCCAGCATTTT. Residues: CASSSETRERGQPQHF.

The J gene is TRBJ1-2, the V gene TRBV6-5; D is perhaps TRBD1 (5 bases). The CDR3 totals 16 residues. Germline CDR1 and CDR2: MNHEY and SVGAGI. The V end lost 5 bases, the J end lost 4 bases, and 20 bases lay between the germline ends. As DNA, the CDR3 is TGTGCCAGCAGTGATCCAAGGTCAGGGACCAGCTATGGCTACACCTTC. This codes for CASSDPRSGTSYGYTF.

On this clonotype: A much larger clone sits a single nucleotide away, making a read error possible. The rearrangement joins TRBV4-3 to TRBJ2-1; D might be TRBD1 (6 bases). The germline CDR1 and CDR2 sequences are LGHNA and YSLEER. Trimming pared 5 bases from V and 0 bases from J, leaving 11 bases between. The CDR3 totals 15 residues. CDR3 amino acids: CASSVSRGSYNEQFF. The CDR3 DNA reads TGCGCCAGCAGCGTGAGCAGGGGCTCCTACAATGAGCAGTTCTTC.

This clonotype has at least ten counts. V gene TRBV7-2 combines with J gene TRBJ2-5; TRBD1 agrees at 7 bases. The V gene's germline CDR1 is SGHTA and CDR2 FQGNSA. This CDR3 is built from 13 residues. J was trimmed by 3 bases and V by 5 bases; bases with no gene match: 3. The CDR3 is CASSPGQEETQYF. Written as DNA, the CDR3 is TGTGCCAGCAGCCCTGGACAGGAAGAGACCCAGTACTTC.

This clonotype came up a few times. The gene calls are TRBV18 and TRBJ1-5; D is unclear. The germline CDR1 and CDR2 sequences are KGHSH and LQKENI. The CDR3 length is 14 residues. With 4 bases removed from V and 4 bases from J, the gap between germline ends came to 11 bases. The CDR3 reads CASSQARGNQPQHF. The CDR3 region has the DNA TGTGCCAGCTCACAGGCGCGGGGTAATCAGCCCCAGCATTTT.

This clonotype showed up just a few times. V gene TRBV5-1 combines with J gene TRBJ2-1; D gene uncertain. This CDR3 has 14 amino acids. V shed 5 bases and J shed 5 bases, with 14 bases lying between them. The V gene's germline CDR1 is SGHRS and CDR2 YFSETQ. CDR3 loop: CASSRAAVDNEQFF. CDR3 nucleotide sequence: TGCGCCAGCAGTCGTGCCGCGGTGGACAATGAGCAGTTCTTC.

The chain combines TRBV28 with TRBJ2-7; D is possibly TRBD1 (6 bases). CDR3 size: 17 residues. V was trimmed by 6 bases and J by 0 bases, leaving 21 bases between them. CDR1 MDHEN and CDR2 SYDVKM come from the germline V gene. The CDR3 coding sequence is TGTGCCAGCAGCCCATCGGCAGGGGTCGAGAGCTCCTACGAGCAGTACGTC. Protein: CASSPSAGVESSYEQYV.

This chain uses TRBV29-1 with TRBJ1-1; no firm D call. The CDR3 spans 12 residues. CDR1 is SQVTM, CDR2 ANQGSEA, per germline. Trimming took off 4 bases at V and 2 bases at J, with 8 bases between the two ends. CDR3 in DNA: TGCAGCGTTGCCTGGGTCAACACTGAAGCTTTCTTT. Its translation is CSVAWVNTEAFF.

J is TRBJ1-6 and V is TRBV7-2; D uncertain. The CDR3 covers 14 residues. Germline values: CDR1 SGHTA, CDR2 FQGNSA. V gave up 1 base and J gave up 5 bases, with 6 bases separating them. The chain's CDR3 is CASSLGRNNSPLHF. CDR3 coding DNA: TGTGCCAGCAGCTTAGGTCGGAATAATTCACCCCTCCACTTT.

The V gene is TRBV5-4, the J gene TRBJ2-3, with D perhaps TRBD1 (5 bases). The J call is doubtful: the DNA matches TRBJ1-5 better. CDR3 length equals 16 residues. CDR1 and CDR2 (germline): SGHNT, YYREEE (reference sequence). DNA of the CDR3: TGTGCCAGCAGCTTACATGACAGTAGGGGACCAGATACGCAGCATTTT. Translating gives CASSLHDSRGPDTQHF.

The rearrangement uses TRBV5-1 and TRBJ2-2, with TRBD2 as a possible D gene (6 bases). Trimming removed 6 bases at V and 7 bases at J, with 16 bases between. Germline V gene data show CDR1 as SGHRS and CDR2 as YFSETQ. There are 14 residues in the CDR3. The CDR3 loop is CASTSTSQGGELFF. The DNA of the CDR3 is TGCGCCAGCACCAGTACTAGCCAGGGCGGGGAGCTGTTTTTT.

This clonotype occurred many times. The chain recombines TRBV5-6 with TRBJ1-2; 11 bases are a match to TRBD1. J gave up 4 bases and V 3 bases, and 5 bases lay outside the gene matches. The CDR3 extends over 15 amino acids. Germline CDR1 is SGHDT and CDR2 is YYEEEE. CDR3 DNA sequence: TGTGCCAGCAGCTCGGGACAGGGGGTACCCTATGGCTACACCTTC. Amino acids: CASSSGQGVPYGYTF.

J is TRBJ2-3 and V is TRBV7-6, with D maybe TRBD2 (6 bases). This CDR3 comprises 14 residues. Germline CDR1 reads SGHVS; CDR2 reads FNYEAQ. V was trimmed by 5 bases and J by 5 bases, leaving 14 bases between them. The CDR3 is CASSPGLGGDTQYF. The DNA for the CDR3 is TGTGCCAGCAGCCCAGGACTGGGGGGAGATACGCAGTATTTT.